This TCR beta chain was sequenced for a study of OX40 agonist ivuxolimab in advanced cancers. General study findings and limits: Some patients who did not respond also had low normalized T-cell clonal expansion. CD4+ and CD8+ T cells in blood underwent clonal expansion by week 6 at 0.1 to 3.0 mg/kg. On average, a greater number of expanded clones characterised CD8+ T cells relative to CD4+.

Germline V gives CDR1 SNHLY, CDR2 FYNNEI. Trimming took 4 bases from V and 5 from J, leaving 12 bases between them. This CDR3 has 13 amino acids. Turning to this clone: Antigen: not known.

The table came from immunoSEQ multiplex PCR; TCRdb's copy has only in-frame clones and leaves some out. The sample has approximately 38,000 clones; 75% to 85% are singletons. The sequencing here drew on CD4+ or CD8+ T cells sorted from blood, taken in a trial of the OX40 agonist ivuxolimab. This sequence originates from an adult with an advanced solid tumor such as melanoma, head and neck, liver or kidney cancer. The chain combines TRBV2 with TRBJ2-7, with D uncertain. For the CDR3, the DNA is TGTGCCAGCAGTGGACGGGTTATGGACGAGCAGTACTTC. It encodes CASSGRVMDEQYF.